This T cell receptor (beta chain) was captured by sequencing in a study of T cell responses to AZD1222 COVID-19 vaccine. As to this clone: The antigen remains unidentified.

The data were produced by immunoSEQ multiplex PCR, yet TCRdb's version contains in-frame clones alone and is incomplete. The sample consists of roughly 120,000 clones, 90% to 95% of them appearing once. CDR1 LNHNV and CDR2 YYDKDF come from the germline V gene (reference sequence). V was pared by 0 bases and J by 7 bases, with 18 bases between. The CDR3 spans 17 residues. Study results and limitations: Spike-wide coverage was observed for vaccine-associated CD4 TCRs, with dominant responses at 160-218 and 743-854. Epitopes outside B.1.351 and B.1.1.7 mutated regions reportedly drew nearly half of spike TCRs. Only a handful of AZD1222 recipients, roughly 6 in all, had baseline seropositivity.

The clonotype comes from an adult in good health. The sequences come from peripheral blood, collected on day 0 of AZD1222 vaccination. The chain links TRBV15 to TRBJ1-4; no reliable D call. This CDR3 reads CATSRDPPTVTSEKLFF. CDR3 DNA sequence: TGTGCCACCAGCAGAGATCCTCCCACGGTAACATCTGAAAAACTGTTTTTT.